These 29 T cell receptor beta chains originate from one sample sequenced in a study of breast tumors, draining lymph nodes, adjacent tissues. TCRdb processed the multiplex PCR reads anew with MiXCR; each CDR3 protein has one entry. Here the sample spans 30,000 to 35,000 distinct CDR3 sequences, roughly two thirds being singletons. Input material: breast tumor tissue. The receptors here all came from a female donor with breast cancer. Some clones in this sample may be carry-over from other donors' samples.

This clonotype was recorded once. V is TRBV29-1 and J is TRBJ2-1; D is ambiguous. The CDR3 totals 15 residues. The germline V gene has CDR1 SQVTM and CDR2 ANQGSEA. The germline V and J ends were trimmed by 4 bases and 0 bases, with 13 bases remaining between them. The CDR3: CSVGMGYSSYNEQFF. CDR3 coding DNA: TGCAGCGTTGGGATGGGGTATAGCTCCTACAATGAGCAGTTCTTC.

The genes are TRBV5-6 and TRBJ1-2, with 8 bases lining up with TRBD1. Germline V gene data show CDR1 as SGHDT and CDR2 as YYEEEE. The CDR3 covers 14 residues. With 4 bases clipped from V and 4 bases from J, the junction kept 6 bases outside the gene matches. The CDR3 reads CASSVTGATYGYTF. The DNA for the CDR3 is TGTGCCAGCAGCGTGACAGGGGCAACCTATGGCTACACCTTC.

This clonotype appeared many times. The chain uses TRBV6-5 and TRBJ1-2; TRBD1 agrees at 7 bases. The ends lost 5 bases at V and 7 bases at J; junction bases unmatched: 10. CDR3 length equals 14 residues. From germline, CDR1 is MNHEY and CDR2 SVGAGI. The CDR3 is CASSHTGAGGGYTF. The CDR3 bases are TGTGCCAGCAGTCACACAGGGGCGGGAGGTGGCTACACCTTC.

This rearrangement joins TRBV5-4 to TRBJ2-3, with TRBD2 identical over 10 bases. Germline CDR1 is SGHNT and CDR2 is YYREEE (reference sequence). The CDR3 contains 20 residues. Trimming took 6 bases from V and 5 from J; bases not matched to a gene: 24. The CDR3 protein is CASTGTWLAGAGYVGDTQYF. The CDR3 nucleotides are TGTGCCAGCACCGGAACGTGGCTAGCGGGAGCGGGGTATGTAGGAGATACGCAGTATTTT.

The CDR3 region is CASSSFAPGTGTYEQYF. Here the CDR3 DNA reads TGTGCCAGCAGTTCCTTTGCCCCCGGGACAGGGACCTACGAGCAGTACTTC. V usage is TRBV6-5 and J usage is TRBJ2-7; TRBD1 aligns across 9 bases. The CDR3 runs 17 residues. With V trimmed by 4 bases and J by 2 bases, 12 bases remained unmatched. CDR1 is MNHEY, CDR2 SVGAGI, per germline.

With regard to this clonotype: One end of the junction does not line up with germline, which may come from a read error. The chain combines TRBV9 with TRBJ2-7; 8 bases match TRBD1. The CDR3 is made up of 14 amino acids. Germline CDR1 reads SGDLS; CDR2 reads YYNGEE. Written as DNA, the CDR3 is TGTGCCAGCAGCCCAGGGGGCAGTAGCTACGAGCAGTCCTTC. This gives the protein CASSPGGSSYEQSF.

This chain joins TRBV7-9 and TRBJ2-7; D perhaps matches TRBD1 (6 bases). Germline V gene data show CDR1 as SEHNR and CDR2 as FQNEAQ (reference sequence). This CDR3 region has 17 residues. Trimming removed 5 bases from V and 4 bases from J, with 24 bases in between. The CDR3 here is CASSPGDRLGIAYEQYF. CDR3 DNA: TGTGCCAGCAGCCCAGGCGACAGGTTGGGGATAGCGTACGAGCAGTACTTC.

Comments on this clonotype: Sequence at one end of the junction differs from germline and may be a read error. V usage is TRBV12-3 or TRBV12-4 and J usage is TRBJ2-7; 8 bases map to TRBD1. This CDR3 is built from 15 residues. CDR3 loop: CASSVAGGWSYEQYF. DNA for the CDR3: TGTGCCAGCAGTGTAGCAGGGGGCTGGAGCTACGAGCAGTACTTC.

The chain links TRBV7-9 to TRBJ2-2, with 9 nucleotides matching TRBD1. From germline, CDR1 is SEHNR and CDR2 FQNEAQ (reference sequence). The CDR3 runs 19 residues. Unmatched junction bases numbered 15, after V lost 4 bases and J lost 3 bases. The CDR3 region has the DNA TGTGCCAGCAGCTCCTACGGGACAGGGAGGGGGGGGCACACCGGGGAGCTGTTTTTT. This encodes CASSSYGTGRGGHTGELFF.

This clonotype was counted a single time. The chain recombines TRBV24-1 with TRBJ2-2, with D possibly TRBD1 on 5 matching bases. The CDR3 extends over 14 amino acids. Germline V lookup: CDR1 KGHDR, CDR2 SFDVKD. The V and J ends lost 3 bases and 7 bases respectively, with 11 bases between them. The CDR3 DNA reads TGTGCCACCAGTGATCCGACAGTAAGCGGGGAGCTGTTTTTT. Its protein is CATSDPTVSGELFF.

The CDR3 coding sequence is TGTGCCAGCAGCCAACTAGGACAGGGACCTTACGAGCAGTACTTC. It translates to CASSQLGQGPYEQYF. The genes are TRBV7-9 and TRBJ2-7; 8 nucleotides agree with TRBD1. CDR1 is SEHNR, CDR2 FQNEAQ, per germline (reference sequence). The V segment lost 5 bases and the J segment 4 bases; nucleotides outside the gene matches: 10. The CDR3 sequence is 15 residues long. Together with reference TRBV7-9 and TRBJ2-7, the CDR3 gives the full variable domain: DTGVSQNPRHKITKRGQNVTFRCDPISEHNRLYWYRQTLGQGPEFLTYFQNEAQLEKSRLLSDRFSAERPKGSFSTLEIQRTEQGDSAMYLCASSQLGQGPYEQYFGPGTRLTVT.

This clonotype was picked up one time. V gene TRBV7-6 combines with J gene TRBJ2-1, with TRBD2 matching over 7 bases. J was trimmed by 5 bases and V by 1 base; bases with no gene match: 5. The germline V gene encodes CDR1 SGHVS and CDR2 FNYEAQ. CDR3 length equals 15 residues. In DNA, the CDR3 is TGTGCCAGCAGCTTAGGAGGGAGGGGTAACAATGAGCAGTTCTTC. This codes for CASSLGGRGNNEQFF.

The J gene is TRBJ1-6, the V gene TRBV7-2; D gene ambiguous. Looked up from germline, CDR1 is SGHTA and CDR2 is FQGNSA. There are 15 residues in the CDR3. The germline V and J ends were trimmed by 7 bases and 0 bases, with 10 bases remaining between them. The CDR3 region is CASKATSSYNSPLHF. In DNA form, the CDR3 reads TGTGCCAGCAAAGCCACGAGCTCCTATAATTCACCCCTCCACTTT.

Only a few counts were recorded for this clonotype. The chain recombines TRBV20-1 with TRBJ2-7; the D call may be TRBD1 or TRBD2 (6 bases each). This CDR3 contains 15 residues. CDR1 is DFQATT and CDR2 is SNEGSKA in the germline V gene (reference sequence). V dropped 6 bases and J dropped 0 bases, with 18 bases sitting between them. CDR3 region: CSALPGAESSYEQYF. As DNA, the CDR3 is TGCAGTGCCCTCCCGGGGGCGGAAAGCTCCTACGAGCAGTACTTC.

There are a few counts of this clonotype. The gene calls are TRBV24-1 and TRBJ2-3; D not resolved. From germline, CDR1 is KGHDR and CDR2 SFDVKD. The CDR3 extends over 13 amino acids. Trimming took off 3 bases at V and 2 bases at J, with 5 bases between the two ends. The CDR3 reads CATSDRNTDTQYF. DNA for the CDR3: TGTGCCACCAGTGATAGGAACACAGATACGCAGTATTTT.

DNA of the CDR3: TGCGCCAGCAGCTTGGACGTTGGCGGAAATAATGAAAAACTGTTTTTT. It is translated as CASSLDVGGNNEKLFF. The chain combines TRBV5-1 with TRBJ1-4; D uncertain. Per germline, CDR1 SGHRS and CDR2 YFSETQ. The CDR3 sequence is 16 residues long. V lost 0 bases and J lost 4, with 13 bases in between.

The chain recombines TRBV9 with TRBJ2-3; TRBD2 agrees at 16 bases. The V gene's germline CDR1 is SGDLS and CDR2 YYNGEE. The CDR3 spans 18 residues. V dropped 4 bases and J dropped 8; count of bases not matched to a gene: 13. Here the CDR3 reads CASSSSTGTSGGVSTQYF. The CDR3 nucleotides are TGTGCCAGCAGCTCGTCAACCGGGACTAGCGGGGGGGTTAGTACGCAGTATTTT. The full variable domain, in which reference TRBV9 and TRBJ2-3 provide the parts outside the CDR3, is DSGVTQTPKHLITATGQRVTLRCSPRSGDLSVYWYQQSLDQGLQFLIQYYNGEERAKGNILERFSAQQFPDLHSELNLSSLELGDSALYFCASSSSTGTSGGVSTQYFGPGTRLTVL.

The DNA for the CDR3 is TGTGCCAGCAGCCAAGTGCAGGGGGCCACTGAAGCTTTCTTT. Protein sequence: CASSQVQGATEAFF. The chain links TRBV14 to TRBJ1-1; 8 bases map to TRBD1. The CDR3 consists of 14 residues. The V and J ends lost 1 base and 4 bases, in that order; junction bases with no gene match: 2. Germline V gene sequence: CDR1 SGHDN, CDR2 FVKESK.

The chain has TRBV20-1 and TRBJ2-5, with D uncertain. The CDR3 totals 13 residues. The germline gives CDR1 DFQATT, CDR2 SNEGSKA (reference sequence). The CDR3 loop is CTVSQGGQETQYF. The CDR3 coding sequence is TGCACCGTCTCCCAAGGCGGCCAAGAGACCCAGTACTTC.

A remark on this clonotype: Given a much more abundant clone one base away, this may be a read error. The chain links TRBV6-2 or TRBV6-3 to TRBJ2-5; D perhaps matches TRBD2 (7 bases). The CDR3 contains 15 residues. Germline V gene lookup returns CDR1 MNHEY and CDR2 SVGEGT. V lost 6 bases and J 0 bases, leaving 14 bases between the germline ends. The DNA of the CDR3 is TGTGCCAGCAGACACGGGGGGCCCAACCAAGAGACCCAGTACTTC. Protein sequence: CASRHGGPNQETQYF.

Only one count was recorded for this clonotype. The J gene is TRBJ1-6, the V gene TRBV7-9; a possible D gene is TRBD1 (6 bases). The germline gives CDR1 SEHNR, CDR2 FQNEAQ (reference sequence). The CDR3 has 14 residues. The germline V and J ends were trimmed by 6 bases and 7 bases, with 13 bases remaining between them. The CDR3 DNA follows: TGTGCCAGCAGTGGAGGGACACTGAATTCACCCCTCCACTTT. This codes for CASSGGTLNSPLHF. The full variable domain, in which reference TRBV7-9 and TRBJ1-6 provide the parts outside the CDR3, is DTGVSQNPRHKITKRGQNVTFRCDPISEHNRLYWYRQTLGQGPEFLTYFQNEAQLEKSRLLSDRFSAERPKGSFSTLEIQRTEQGDSAMYLCASSGGTLNSPLHFGNGTRLTVT.

This chain joins TRBV7-8 and TRBJ2-3, with 12 bases fitting TRBD1. V lost 6 bases and J lost 6; bases outside the gene matches: 10. The CDR3 loop spans 16 amino acids. The germline V gene has CDR1 SGHVS and CDR2 FQNEAQ. The CDR3 spells CASRPIGTGGRDTQYF. CDR3 bases: TGTGCCAGCAGACCAATTGGGACAGGGGGCAGGGATACGCAGTATTTT.

The chain joins TRBV7-2 to TRBJ2-5; 9 bases line up with TRBD2. The V gene end was trimmed by 5 bases and the J gene end by 3 bases; junction bases not matched to a gene: 4. The CDR3 loop spans 14 amino acids. Germline CDR1 SGHTA, CDR2 FQGNSA. The chain's CDR3 is CASSALAGKETQYF. The CDR3, as DNA: TGTGCCAGCAGCGCCCTAGCGGGGAAAGAGACCCAGTACTTC.

J is TRBJ2-1 and V is TRBV15; the match to TRBD2 covers 7 bases. Losses at the gene ends were 3 bases for V and 5 bases for J; bases not matched to a gene: 13. CDR1 and CDR2 from the germline V gene are LNHNV and YYDKDF (reference sequence). The CDR3 covers 17 residues. CDR3 nucleotides: TGTGCCACCAGCAGGGCCCGCGAAGCGGGGCTTCACAATGAGCAGTTCTTC. This sequence encodes CATSRAREAGLHNEQFF.

The count of this clonotype is one. The rearrangement uses TRBV7-2 and TRBJ2-6; D unresolved. The CDR3 contains 17 residues. The V gene lost 3 bases and the J gene lost 0 bases, with 12 bases spanning the gap. In germline, CDR1 is SGHTA, CDR2 FQGNSA. DNA for the CDR3: TGTGCCAGCAGCTTGCTCAGAAGGGTCTCTGGGGCCAACGTCCTGACTTTC. Its translation is CASSLLRRVSGANVLTF. Supplemented by reference TRBV7-2 and TRBJ2-6, the full variable domain reads GAGVSQSPSNKVTEKGKDVELRCDPISGHTALYWYRQSLGQGLEFLIYFQGNSAPDKSGLPSDRFSAERTGGSVSTLTIQRTQQEDSAVYLCASSLLRRVSGANVLTFGAGSRLTVL.

This clonotype has just one count. The rearrangement joins TRBV6-1 to TRBJ2-1, with D possibly matching TRBD2 (5 bases). Per the germline V gene, CDR1 is MNHNS and CDR2 is SASEGT. The V end was cut by 3 bases, the J end by 7 bases, with 13 bases between. The CDR3 spans 14 residues. CDR3 sequence reads: CASSEIPSWNEQFF. The CDR3 DNA reads TGTGCCAGCAGTGAGATCCCTAGCTGGAATGAGCAGTTCTTC.

The chain links TRBV14 to TRBJ2-5; the D is unclear. This CDR3 contains 13 residues. Germline-derived CDR1 and CDR2 are SGHDN and FVKESK. V was trimmed by 4 bases and J by 9 bases, leaving 15 bases between them. This CDR3 is CASSPGPNQPQYF. The CDR3 DNA follows: TGTGCCAGCAGCCCCGGTCCCAATCAGCCCCAGTACTTC. Based on the CDR3 plus reference TRBV14 and TRBJ2-5, the full variable domain is EAGVTQFPSHSVIEKGQTVTLRCDPISGHDNLYWYRRVMGKEIKFLLHFVKESKQDESGMPNNRFLAERTGGTYSTLKVQPAELEDSGVYFCASSPGPNQPQYFGPGTRLLVL.

V is TRBV7-9 and J is TRBJ2-5; 8 nucleotides line up with TRBD1. Germline CDR1 and CDR2: SEHNR and FQNEAQ (reference sequence). Trimming at V came to 3 bases and at J to 5 bases, leaving 8 bases not matched to a gene. This CDR3 comprises 15 residues. This chain's CDR3 is CASSFGQGAKETQYF. For the CDR3, the DNA is TGTGCCAGCAGCTTCGGCCAGGGGGCAAAGGAGACCCAGTACTTC.

Judged by abundance, this clonotype is medium-sized. The genes are TRBV7-9 and TRBJ1-4; 9 bases agree with TRBD1. Germline V lookup: CDR1 SEHNR, CDR2 FQNEAQ (reference sequence). This CDR3 has 17 residues. J gave up 4 bases and V 5 bases, and 11 bases lay outside the gene matches. The CDR3 region is CASSPQDRGGLNEKLFF. In DNA, the CDR3 is TGTGCCAGCAGCCCACAGGACAGGGGAGGCCTTAATGAAAAACTGTTTTTT.